This section outlines one TCR beta chain sequence together with its context. The target of this receptor is not known. No clone much larger than this one lies a single base away; base qualities are absent. The library was obtained by the immunoSEQ multiplex PCR assay. Deep sequencing of rearranged TCR beta loci, alongside multiparametric flow cytometry, was used to profile T cell repertoires. TCRdb limited this immuneACCESS table to in-frame rearrangements with V and J called. A share of clones is missing; checked studies link under half to unresolved V genes, and the rest is unexplained. Here the sample has some 30,000 clones; about 91% occur a single time. The ten largest clones represent around 50% of the sample. This specimen belongs to a study of lymphopenia after photon versus proton radiotherapy (dated by TCRdb to about 2019). Describing the broader study: Photon and proton radiation therapy were compared by the study for their immunological effects in patients with gastrointestinal tumors who developed high-grade lymphopenia. The approximately 20 patients in the cohort had gastrointestinal tumors, were treated with either photon or proton therapy, and subsequently developed lymphopenia. The goal of the study was to characterize the differences between the two radiation modalities in how they affect the immune system.

The CDR3 starts with the cysteine, ends with the phenylalanine, and has 18 residues. Just the 54-base CDR3 DNA is kept, in frame starting at base 1. CDR1 and CDR2, looked up from the germline V gene (reference sequence), are SEHNR and FQNEAQ. Trimming leaves V shorter by 1 base and J shorter by 4 bases, with the junction holding 13 bases beyond the gene matches. The full study reports these points: The survival association was examined only in patients who died, and the authors described better survival with proton therapy as a possibility, not as a demonstrated result. Proton-treated patients stayed relatively stable during treatment, while photon-treated patients lost naive T cells and TCR diversity and gained effector/memory populations. Among patients across the cohort who died, overall survival time showed an inverse correlation with a larger post-nadir drop in TCR diversity. After the lymphocyte count nadir, repertoires from photon-treated patients showed oligoclonal expansion, particularly of CD8+ Temra cells, and this expansion drove the decline in diversity.

Specimen: peripheral blood, collected from a patient treated with proton-based radiotherapy. The sequence is built from TRBV7-9 and TRBJ2-5; 9 bases in the middle match TRBD1. The TCR comes from a woman aged 55-69 years with cholangiocarcinoma. Some clones in this sample may be carry-over from other donors' samples. The bases are TGTGCCAGCAGCTTAGTAGGGGCCGGGACAGGGCTTGGAGAGACCCAGTACTTC. This codes for CASSLVGAGTGLGETQYF.